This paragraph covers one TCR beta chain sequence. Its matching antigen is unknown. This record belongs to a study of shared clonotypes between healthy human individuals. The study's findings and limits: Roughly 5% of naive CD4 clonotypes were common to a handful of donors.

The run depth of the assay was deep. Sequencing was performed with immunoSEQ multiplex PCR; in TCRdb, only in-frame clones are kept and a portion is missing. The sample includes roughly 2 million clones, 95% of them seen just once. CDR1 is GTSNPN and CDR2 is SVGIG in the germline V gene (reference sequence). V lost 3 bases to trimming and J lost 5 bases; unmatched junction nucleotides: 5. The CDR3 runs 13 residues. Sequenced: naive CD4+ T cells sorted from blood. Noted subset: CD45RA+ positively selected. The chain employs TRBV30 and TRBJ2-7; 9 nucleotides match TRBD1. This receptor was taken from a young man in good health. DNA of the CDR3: TGTGCCTGGAGCGCTGACAGGGGGAACGAGCAGTACTTC. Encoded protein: CAWSADRGNEQYF.